This T cell receptor (beta chain) appears in the sequencing data of a study of cytomegalovirus exposure and HLA in healthy donors. Study in general: In an earlier analysis, 95 million to 140 million unique TCR beta sequences were found from approximately 190 million T cells. Most donors, around 81% of roughly 400 genotyped, fell in the Caucasian-associated ancestry cluster.

This CDR3 region has 15 residues. The junction had 10 bases not matched to a gene; V was cut back by 6 bases and J by 3 bases. Germline V gene sequence: CDR1 ENHRY, CDR2 SYGVKD. There are a few counts of this clone. Its specificity is not known. Study-level points and caveats: About 87% or about 30% of the time was how often most TCR beta V segments were productive, according to an earlier analysis. Later analysis associated a missense DCLRE1C variant with TCR beta V- and J-gene trimming.

PCR was performed using 60 Vbeta and 13 Jbeta primers. Data came from immunoSEQ multiplex PCR; TCRdb stores just in-frame clones and leaves some out. The sample comprises around 67,000 clones, over 60% of which are singletons, and more than 2.5% rests with the top ten. The sequenced material came from PBMCs. The source of this sequence is a woman between 50 and 59 years old in good health and CMV-seronegative. V is TRBV10-3 and J is TRBJ2-5; 7 bases match TRBD2. The CDR3 coding sequence is TGTGCCATCAGAGAGGGTGGGGGGGGTAAAGAGACCCAGTACTTC. Translation: CAIREGGGGKETQYF.